This section outlines one TCR beta chain sequence together with its context. Its cognate antigen has yet to be identified. Base quality data are lacking; no much larger clone is found one base away. The library was obtained by multiplex PCR. Sequenced on an Illumina HiSeq 4000. TCR beta libraries were built with iRepertoire HTBI primers and Arm-PCR amplification of CDR3 regions. Before sequencing, the PCR products underwent gel purification. In the paper's pipeline: Across samples, around 58 TRBV and 14 TRBJ segments were identified and used for gene usage analysis of CDR3 amino acid clonotypes. COPE and FqMerger were used to merge the filtered high-quality paired reads into contigs. BLAST was used to align contigs to the IMGT TRBV, TRBD and TRBJ reference genes, and CDR3 was defined following IMGT. Any clonotype with a frequency above 0.1% was classified as a highly expanded clone. Shannon entropy was used to measure repertoire diversity, and the Gini coefficient was used to measure V-J evenness. Public clonotypes were defined as clonotypes shared by more than one individual. Using fastp at Q25 and MiXCR, TCRdb reprocessed the public reads and kept productive beta chains. Identical CDR3 proteins give one entry, which carries the most common genes and DNA. The V and J calls come from TCRdb's annotation, not from the publication. Counted in this sample were 360,000 or so distinct CDR3 sequences; roughly 16% of them appeared once. The top ten constitute around 20% of the sample.

This entry is derived from a study of regulatory T cells in long-lasting Graves disease (dated by TCRdb to the early 2020s). Regarding the study in general: In the newly diagnosed Graves' disease group, patients had been taking antithyroid drugs for less than 3 months. The study was conducted in China and was registered as a clinical trial. Patients with persistent Graves' disease were compared with patients with newly diagnosed Graves' disease using TCR sequencing and RNA sequencing of peripheral blood. TCR sequencing covered some 13 persistent and around 20 newly diagnosed Graves' disease patients, about 35 samples in total.

The time point label for this specimen denotes: newly diagnosed GD, antithyroid drugs for less than 3 months. For both TCR sequencing and RNA sequencing, RNA was extracted from PBMCs using TRIzol. The diagnosis of Graves' disease was made according to American Thyroid Association guidelines. The patients came from an endocrinology department in Xi'an, China. From each patient, around 9 milliliters of peripheral blood was collected into an EDTA anticoagulant tube. Ficoll Paque Plus density gradient separation was used to isolate PBMCs, and no additional T cell sorting was done. RNA quality was checked with an Agilent 2100 Bioanalyzer and agarose gel, and concentration with a NanoDrop 2000. Results and caveats for the whole study, not just this receptor: Patients with persistent disease shared more public clonotypes (over 2,500) than newly diagnosed patients did (approximately 990). Persistent disease showed preferential use of TRBV28, TRBJ1-2 and TRBJ2-5, whereas newly diagnosed disease favored TRBV20-1 and TRBJ2-1. As a limitation, the authors acknowledged that the small sample size may reduce accuracy. Because the primary lesion, thyroid tissue, could not be accessed, the study looked at peripheral blood alone. Sequencing and analysis were limited to the TCR beta chain. Lower TCR Shannon entropy and fewer highly expanded clones were observed in persistent Graves' disease patients than in newly diagnosed patients, which suggested clonal expansion.

Taken from cysteine to phenylalanine, the CDR3 has 14 residues. The entry retains the CDR3 DNA only, 42 bases that are in frame from base 1. The germline V gene encodes CDR1 MNHEY and CDR2 SVGAGI. At the junction V is shortened by 2 bases and J by 4 bases, with 11 bases in between. The same data also went into a second study, on T cells in Graves' hyperthyroidism and ophthalmopathy. As that second study puts it: Stable Graves' hyperthyroidism was defined as the absence of progression to ophthalmopathy over 18 months of follow-up. Hyperthyroidism patients were newly diagnosed, with disease duration under 2 months, and aged 18 to 65 years. Any patient with an uncontrolled infection, another autoimmune disease, pregnancy or lactation was excluded. Diagnoses relied on clinical symptoms, serum thyroxine and TRAb, thyroid ultrasound and orbital computed tomography. The TCR CDR3 was subjected to a first round of RT-PCR using the HTBI primer set and the Qiagen OneStep RT-PCR kit. Most expanded thyroid clonotypes (frequency above 0.001) were also detected in blood, suggesting blood repertoires may reflect thyroid immune responses. A 13 V-J signature model separated ophthalmopathy from stable hyperthyroidism, with 87.88% sensitivity and roughly 81% specificity in cross-validation and 80%/75% in testing. In validation, the model predicted progression to ophthalmopathy with just under 71% sensitivity and approximately 72% specificity, a median of around six months before onset. To identify TCR V-J signatures that set the groups apart, the researchers used a discovery cohort of 95 to 100 patients, made up of 40 to 45 with Graves' ophthalmopathy and 55 to 65 with stable Graves' hyperthyroidism. An independent validation cohort of around 19 hyperthyroidism patients and more than 15 patients who later progressed to ophthalmopathy tested prospective prediction of ophthalmopathy. The 90 or so discovery patients were randomly split 7:3 into training and test sets. In addition, the study compared T-cell repertoires in thyroid tissue and in blood from a handful of Graves' hyperthyroidism patients. Once sampling was done, hyperthyroidism patients were given methimazole at a starting dose of 30 mg daily, whereas ophthalmopathy patients were given high-dose intravenous methylprednisolone. The libraries were constructed in a second round of multiplex PCR and then size-selected and purified. Paired-end sequencing of the libraries was performed with 100 bp reads on an Illumina HiSeq2000. SOAPnuke was used to process the raw data, with reads discarded if the reads contained adapters or uncalled bases, had a mean Phred below 15, or lacked an exact constant-primer or identifier match. High-quality paired reads were merged with COPE v1.2.5, and unique nucleotide sequences were defined as clonotypes. MiTCR v1.1 was used to align clonotypes to the IMGT TRBV, TRBD and TRBJ reference segments. The analysis was restricted to V-J combinations with a frequency above 0.0001, which together covered 99% to 99.2% of the repertoires. The TCS score was defined as the ratio of F50 (clonal expansion) to E x V (chaos), calculated using BLOSUM62-based TCRdist between CDR3 peptides within each V-J. Welch's t-statistics and random forest reduced 514 V-J features to 10 to 15, which were used in a naive Bayes classifier (R e1071). Sample size was not statistically predetermined, and investigators were not blinded to group allocation. The paper reports TCR Vbeta CDR3 sequencing of 140 or so peripheral blood samples: approximately 41 ophthalmopathy, roughly 80 hyperthyroidism and around 17 progressor patients.

The sequences come from peripheral blood mononuclear cells (PBMCs), collected at new diagnosis, from a patient treated with antithyroid drugs. The clonotype comes from a woman under 30 with Graves disease. Donor details come from another sample of the same person, matched by shared clones. Recombination joined TRBV6-5 with TRBJ1-2; the D gene cannot be named for sure. The nucleotide sequence reads as follows: TGTGCCAGCAGTTACCCCCTGGACGGCTATGGCTACACCTTC. This is translated as CASSYPLDGYGYTF.